The 5 T cell receptor beta chains listed next were all sequenced from one sample in a study of shared clonotypes between healthy human individuals. Clones were sequenced by immunoSEQ multiplex PCR, and TCRdb holds only the in-frame ones, with some missing. The repertoire holds more than 1.2 million clones, with less than 99% as singletons. The sample taken for sequencing was naive CD4+ T cells sorted from blood. The subset was: CD45RA+ positively selected. These receptors were collected from a man younger than 40 in good health.

The V gene is TRBV11-2, the J gene TRBJ2-7, with no clear D. V dropped 1 base and J dropped 5 bases, with 12 bases sitting between them. Germline V CDR1 and CDR2: SGHAT, FQNNGV. This CDR3 has 14 residues. The CDR3, as DNA: TGTGCCAGCAGCTTAGGGCATCGACTCGACGAGCAGTACTTC. Amino acid sequence: CASSLGHRLDEQYF.

The chain couples TRBV18 to TRBJ2-7, with D maybe TRBD1 (5 bases). The germline V and J ends were trimmed by 0 bases and 3 bases, with 15 bases remaining between them. This CDR3 spans 16 amino acids. Germline CDR1 is KGHSH and CDR2 is LQKENI. The CDR3 nucleotides are TGTGCCAGCTCACCACCTACGCACAGGTCGGTCTACGAGCAGTACTTC. Amino acids: CASSPPTHRSVYEQYF.

V is TRBV5-1 and J is TRBJ2-1; possibly TRBD1 for D (6 bases). The CDR3 has 16 residues. CDR1 is SGHRS, CDR2 YFSETQ, per germline. Between the trimmed V and J ends, which lost 2 bases and 8 bases, there was a span of 20 bases. CDR3 bases: TGCGCCAGCAGCTTAAACAGGGCTACCTTATGGGATGAGCAGTTCTTC. Translated: CASSLNRATLWDEQFF.

With respect to this clone: One end of the junction fails to match germline, which may point to a read error. The chain employs TRBV7-7 and TRBJ2-3; D remains ambiguous. This CDR3 spans 13 amino acids. The germline V gene has CDR1 SSHAT and CDR2 FNYEAQ (reference sequence). As DNA, the CDR3 is TGTGCTAGCAGCTTAGACCGCACAGATACGCAGTATTTT. It codes for CASSLDRTDTQYF.

With respect to this clone: Other DNA sequences within the sample encode an identical CDR3. The rearrangement uses TRBV18 and TRBJ1-4; D gene uncertain. The CDR3 runs 14 residues. The ends were cut back, 1 base at V and 7 bases at J, with 10 bases in the middle. In germline, CDR1 is KGHSH, CDR2 LQKENI. The CDR3 loop reads CASSPLGDGEKLFF. CDR3 coding DNA: TGTGCCAGCTCACCACTGGGAGACGGTGAAAAACTGTTTTTT.